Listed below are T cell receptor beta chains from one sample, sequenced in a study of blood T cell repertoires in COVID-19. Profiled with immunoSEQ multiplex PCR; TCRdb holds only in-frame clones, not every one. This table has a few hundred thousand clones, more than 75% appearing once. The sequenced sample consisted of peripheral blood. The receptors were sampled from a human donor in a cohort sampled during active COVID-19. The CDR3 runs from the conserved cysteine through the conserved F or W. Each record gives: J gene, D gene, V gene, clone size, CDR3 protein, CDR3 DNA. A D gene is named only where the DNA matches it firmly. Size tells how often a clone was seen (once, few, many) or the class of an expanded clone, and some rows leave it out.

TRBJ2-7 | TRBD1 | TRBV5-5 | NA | CASSVSTGNEQYF | TGTGCCAGCAGCGTCTCGACAGGGAACGAGCAGTACTTC
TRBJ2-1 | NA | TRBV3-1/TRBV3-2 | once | CASSQERGGEQFF | TGTGCCAGCAGCCAAGAGCGAGGTGGTGAGCAGTTCTTC
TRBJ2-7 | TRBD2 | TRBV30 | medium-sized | CAWSVLPRGGVMYF | TGTGCCTGGAGTGTACTCCCCCGGGGGGGGGTTATGTACTTC
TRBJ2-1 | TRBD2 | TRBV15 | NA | CATSRDLGLVNEQFF | TGTGCCACCAGCAGAGATTTGGGACTAGTCAATGAGCAGTTCTTC
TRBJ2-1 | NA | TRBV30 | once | CAWSVLLADNEQFF | TGTGCCTGGAGTGTATTACTAGCTGACAATGAGCAGTTCTTC
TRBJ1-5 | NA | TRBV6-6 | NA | CASSYSRQSQHF | TGTGCCAGCAGTTACTCCCGACAAAGCCAGCATTTT
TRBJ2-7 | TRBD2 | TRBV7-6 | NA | CASSRAGGAYEQYF | TGTGCCAGCAGCCGTGCCGGGGGGGCCTACGAGCAGTACTTC
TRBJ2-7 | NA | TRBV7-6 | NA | CASSSQQGYEQYF | TGTGCCAGCAGCTCACAGCAGGGGTACGAGCAGTACTTC
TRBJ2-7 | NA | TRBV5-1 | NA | CASSPGTGEPHEQYF | TGCGCCAGCAGCCCAGGTACCGGGGAGCCCCACGAGCAGTACTTC
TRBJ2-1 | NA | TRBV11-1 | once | CASSFGSSQNEQFF | TGTGCCAGCAGCTTCGGGTCTAGTCAAAATGAGCAGTTCTTC
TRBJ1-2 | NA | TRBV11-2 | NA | CASSKPSERSDGYTF | TGTGCCAGCTCCAAACCTAGTGAACGGTCGGATGGCTACACCTTC
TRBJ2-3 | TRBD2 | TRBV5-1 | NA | CASSLAAVAGADTQYF | TGCGCCAGCAGCTTGGCCGCCGTGGCGGGGGCAGATACGCAGTATTTT
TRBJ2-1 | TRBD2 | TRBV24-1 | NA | CATSDPWTSGSSYNEQFF | TGTGCCACCAGTGATCCCTGGACTAGCGGTAGCTCCTACAATGAGCAGTTCTTC
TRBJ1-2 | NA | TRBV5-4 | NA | CASSRTEIYGYTF | TGTGCCAGCAGCCGGACAGAGATCTATGGCTACACCTTC
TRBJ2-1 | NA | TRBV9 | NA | CASSVGGAPRLFF | TGTGCCAGCAGCGTAGGCGGGGCCCCCCGGCTGTTCTTC
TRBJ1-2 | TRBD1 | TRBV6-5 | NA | CASSTDRAKSYGYTF | TGTGCCAGCAGTACGGACAGGGCCAAGAGCTATGGCTACACCTTC
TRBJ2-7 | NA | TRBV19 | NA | CATARASSYEQYF | TGTGCCACCGCGAGAGCGAGCTCCTACGAGCAGTACTTC
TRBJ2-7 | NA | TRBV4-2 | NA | CASSPEWAGTYEQYF | TGTGCCAGCAGCCCAGAGTGGGCAGGGACCTACGAGCAGTACTTC
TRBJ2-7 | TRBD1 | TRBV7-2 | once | CASSISTGPYEQYF | TGTGCCAGCAGCATCTCGACAGGGCCCTACGAGCAGTACTTC
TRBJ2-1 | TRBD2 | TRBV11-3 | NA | CASSKGGSSGSFAYNEQFF | TGTGCCAGCAGCAAAGGAGGGTCGAGCGGGAGTTTCGCCTACAATGAGCAGTTCTTC
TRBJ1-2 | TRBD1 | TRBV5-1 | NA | CASSLATGTDGYTF | TGCGCCAGCAGCTTGGCAACAGGGACAGATGGCTACACCTTC
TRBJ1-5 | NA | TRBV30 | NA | CAWSTELNQPQHF | TGTGCCTGGAGTACCGAGCTCAATCAGCCCCAGCATTTT
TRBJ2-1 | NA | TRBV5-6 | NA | CASSLRRDEQFF | TGTGCCAGCAGCTTGAGGCGGGATGAGCAGTTCTTC